The rows below give T cell receptor beta chains drawn from one sample of a study of T cell responses to AZD1222 COVID-19 vaccine. The method was immunoSEQ multiplex PCR; TCRdb's version includes in-frame clones alone and lacks a portion of them. The table lists around 180,000 clones, around 90% of them singletons. Sample: peripheral blood, taken on day 0 of AZD1222 vaccination. These receptors were taken from an adult in good health. Each CDR3 is given with its conserved first and last residue. The D gene is left open where the match is weak. Some rows mark clone size as missing; the rest say once, few, many or name a class of expanded clone.

clone size	D gene	V gene	CDR3 length	J gene	CDR3 DNA	CDR3 protein
.	.	TRBV10-3	15	TRBJ1-2	TGTGCCATCAGTGAGTTGGGGGCTTCTAACTATGGCTACACCTTC	CAISELGASNYGYTF
.	TRBD1	TRBV5-1	14	TRBJ2-7	TGCGCCAGCAGCTTTCGGACAGGGTCCGACGAGCAGTACTTC	CASSFRTGSDEQYF
.	TRBD2	TRBV7-3	15	TRBJ2-1	TGTGCCAGCAGCTTAATCGGGAGGGCCCACAATGAGCAGTTCTTC	CASSLIGRAHNEQFF
.	.	TRBV6-6	12	TRBJ2-4	TGTGCCAGCAGTTACGCTGAAAACATTCAGTACTTC	CASSYAENIQYF
.	.	TRBV19	12	TRBJ2-1	TGTGCCAGTAGCGGCACCTACAATGAGCAGTTCTTC	CASSGTYNEQFF
.	TRBD2	TRBV7-9	17	TRBJ2-7	TGTGCCAGCAGCTTAGTAGGACGGAGCGGGAGTTCGGCTGAGCAGTACTTC	CASSLVGRSGSSAEQYF
.	.	TRBV19	15	TRBJ1-5	TGTGCCAGTACCGACCAGGGAGCGGGCAATCAGCCCCAGCATTTT	CASTDQGAGNQPQHF
.	.	TRBV20-1	11	TRBJ2-7	TGCAGTGCTAAGGGAATCTACGAGCAGTACTTC	CSAKGIYEQYF
.	.	TRBV5-8	14	TRBJ1-1	TGTGCCAGCAGACCGTGGCAGCCCGTCACTGAAGCTTTCTTT	CASRPWQPVTEAFF
.	.	TRBV3-1/TRBV3-2	15	TRBJ1-5	TGTGCCAGCAGCCCAGGACGGAGCTTCAATCAGCCCCAGCATTTT	CASSPGRSFNQPQHF
.	TRBD2	TRBV27	14	TRBJ2-7	TGTGCCAGCAGTAGGACTAGCGGTATCTACGAGCAGTACTTC	CASSRTSGIYEQYF
.	.	TRBV5-1	14	TRBJ2-1	TGCGCCAGCAGCTTGGTCGCAGGGGACAATGAGCAGTTCTTC	CASSLVAGDNEQFF
.	.	TRBV6-1	14	TRBJ1-2	TGTGCCAGCAGTGAAGATGGGGGACACTATGGCTACACCTTC	CASSEDGGHYGYTF
.	TRBD1	TRBV7-3	16	TRBJ2-2	TGTGCCAGCAGCACTCAGGGGGCGATAAACACCGGGGAGCTGTTTTTT	CASSTQGAINTGELFF
.	.	TRBV6-6	12	TRBJ2-7	TGTGCCAGCAGTTACTCCAGCCGCGAGCAGTACTTC	CASSYSSREQYF
.	.	TRBV19	15	TRBJ1-3	TGTGCCAGTAGCCAGCAGGGGACGAATGGAAACACCATATATTTT	CASSQQGTNGNTIYF
.	.	TRBV29-1	11	TRBJ2-4	TGCAGCGTTGTTGGTGAAAACATTCAGTACTTC	CSVVGENIQYF
.	.	TRBV7-2	11	TRBJ2-7	TGTGCCAGCAGCTCCACCTACGAGCAGTACTTC	CASSSTYEQYF
.	.	TRBV20-1	10	TRBJ2-7	TGCAGTGCTAGTGCTAACGAGCAGTACTTC	CSASANEQYF
few	.	TRBV5-1	14	TRBJ2-2	TGCGCCAGCACCCGGACAGCGAACACCGGGGAGCTGTTTTTT	CASTRTANTGELFF
.	.	TRBV15	15	TRBJ2-1	TGTGCCACCCGACAGGCTAAGAGCTCCTACAATGAGCAGTTCTTC	CATRQAKSSYNEQFF
.	TRBD1	TRBV19	12	TRBJ1-5	TGTGCCGTCGGGCAGGGGGATCAGCCCCAGCATTTT	CAVGQGDQPQHF
.	TRBD1	TRBV6-5	15	TRBJ1-2	TGTGCCAGCAGTTACAGACAGGGACCACCGGGTGGCTACACCTTC	CASSYRQGPPGGYTF
once	TRBD1	TRBV6-1	15	TRBJ1-2	TGTGCCAGCAGCTCACCGGACAGGGTGGGGGATGGCTACACCTTC	CASSSPDRVGDGYTF
once	TRBD1	TRBV6-5	13	TRBJ1-2	TGTGCCAGCAGTCGGGGACAGGGGAATGGCTACACCTTC	CASSRGQGNGYTF
.	.	TRBV12-5	11	TRBJ2-7	TGTGCTAGTGGTTCCAGAAGCGAGCAGTACTTC	CASGSRSEQYF
.	TRBD1	TRBV3-1/TRBV3-2	14	TRBJ2-5	TGTGCCAGCAGACAGAGACAGGGTTTGGAGACCCAGTACTTC	CASRQRQGLETQYF
.	.	TRBV19	16	TRBJ1-1	TGTGCCAGTACCCAGAACCCGGGACACGTGAACACTGAAGCTTTCTTT	CASTQNPGHVNTEAFF
.	.	TRBV6-5	15	TRBJ2-2	TGTGCCAGCAGTTACTCGCCAGGGGTCGCCGGGGAGCTGTTTTTT	CASSYSPGVAGELFF
.	TRBD2	TRBV6-6	14	TRBJ2-7	TGTGCCAGCAGACAGCGGGAGCCAAACTACGAGCAGTACTTC	CASRQREPNYEQYF
few	.	TRBV7-9	13	TRBJ2-7	TGTGCCAGCAGCTTTTCGTCCGCCCCGGGGCAGTACTTC	CASSFSSAPGQYF
.	.	TRBV29-1	14	TRBJ1-1	TGCAGCGTTGAGGCAGGGGCCATGAACACTGAAGCTTTCTTT	CSVEAGAMNTEAFF
.	.	TRBV18	14	TRBJ2-1	TGTGCCAGCTCACCAACCCGACCCAACAATGAGCAGTTCTTC	CASSPTRPNNEQFF
.	.	TRBV11-2	16	TRBJ2-1	TGTGCCAGCAGATCTTCGGGGCGAATGTCCTACAATGAGCAGTTCTTC	CASRSSGRMSYNEQFF
.	.	TRBV5-4	13	TRBJ2-5	TGTGCCAGCAGGGAGGCGGCTAAAGAGACCCAGTACTTC	CASREAAKETQYF
.	TRBD1	TRBV3-1/TRBV3-2	16	TRBJ1-1	TGTGCCAGCAGTCTTGGACAGGGGGCCTTTAGCCCTGAAGCTTTCTTT	CASSLGQGAFSPEAFF
.	TRBD2	TRBV28	17	TRBJ2-2	TGTGCCAGCAGCCTGGGACTAGCGGGCGCGAACACCGGGGAGCTGTTTTTT	CASSLGLAGANTGELFF
.	TRBD1	TRBV18	14	TRBJ1-2	TGTGCCAGCTCGCGGACAGGGGCAATGGATGGCTACACCTTC	CASSRTGAMDGYTF
.	.	TRBV6-1	12	TRBJ2-3	TGTGCCAGCAGTGATGTCCCAGATACGCAGTATTTT	CASSDVPDTQYF
.	.	TRBV7-9	14	TRBJ1-3	TGTGCCAGCAGCTTAGGGGGGACTGGAAACACCATATATTTT	CASSLGGTGNTIYF
.	.	TRBV5-6	15	TRBJ1-6	TGTGCCAGCAGCGACCGGGACTTCACAGGTGCACCCCTCCACTTT	CASSDRDFTGAPLHF
.	.	TRBV6-5	15	TRBJ2-7	TGTGCCAGCAGTTATGGGCAGGGATCTTCCTACGAGCAGTACTTC	CASSYGQGSSYEQYF
.	.	TRBV6-1	13	TRBJ2-7	TGTGCCAGCAGTGATCTGCTGGAAGGCGAGCAGTACTTC	CASSDLLEGEQYF
.	.	TRBV5-5	16	TRBJ1-2	TGTGCCAGCAGCTTGGGTTCCGGGATTATTGACTATGGCTACACCTTC	CASSLGSGIIDYGYTF
.	.	TRBV30	16	TRBJ1-5	TGTGCCTGGAGTGTAGGGAGCGGGGGCCGCAATCAGCCCCAGCATTTT	CAWSVGSGGRNQPQHF
.	.	TRBV15	13	TRBJ1-5	TGTGCCACCAGCGCACAGAATAATCAGCCCCAGCATTTT	CATSAQNNQPQHF
once	.	TRBV6-5	15	TRBJ1-2	TGTGCCAGCAAGAACAGCCTCAGAGCTAACTATGGCTACACCTTC	CASKNSLRANYGYTF
.	TRBD2	TRBV4-1	17	TRBJ2-3	TGCGCCAGCAGCCAAGAACCGACTAGCCTCAGCGGTCATACGCAGTATTTT	CASSQEPTSLSGHTQYF
.	TRBD2	TRBV6-6	15	TRBJ2-7	TGTGCCAGCAGGCCAAGGACTAGCGGAACTGGCGAGCAGTACTTC	CASRPRTSGTGEQYF
.	TRBD1	TRBV5-1	13	TRBJ2-7	TGCGCCAGCAGCTTACAGGGGGGCGACGAGCAGTACTTC	CASSLQGGDEQYF
.	.	TRBV5-8	15	TRBJ2-6	TGTGCCAGCCCCTCAGGGCACTCTGGGGCCAACGTCCTGACTTTC	CASPSGHSGANVLTF
.	.	TRBV3-1/TRBV3-2	13	TRBJ2-5	TGTGCCAGCAGCCAAGAAATGGCGGAGACCCAGTACTTC	CASSQEMAETQYF
.	TRBD2	TRBV5-1	15	TRBJ2-1	TGCGCCAGCAGCCGCACTAGCGGGAGCCTCAATGAGCAGTTCTTC	CASSRTSGSLNEQFF
.	TRBD1	TRBV3-1/TRBV3-2	18	TRBJ1-2	TGTGCCAGCAGCCAAGGCCTGGGCAGGGGGCCCCTGGGCTATGGCTACACCTTC	CASSQGLGRGPLGYGYTF
.	TRBD2	TRBV20-1	15	TRBJ2-3	TGCAGTGCTAGTATCGCAGCGGGAGTCACAGATACGCAGTATTTT	CSASIAAGVTDTQYF
.	TRBD1	TRBV5-1	17	TRBJ1-2	TGCGCCAGCAGTCAAGGCAGGGGGCTCGGGAAGGACTATGGCTACACCTTC	CASSQGRGLGKDYGYTF
.	.	TRBV12-3/TRBV12-4	13	TRBJ1-2	TGTGCCAGCAGTTTTACCCAGGCACTCGGCTACACCTTC	CASSFTQALGYTF
.	TRBD2	TRBV7-2	16	TRBJ2-3	TGTGCCAGCAGCTTAACAACTAGCGGGAGATCAGATACGCAGTATTTT	CASSLTTSGRSDTQYF
few	.	TRBV7-9	13	TRBJ1-2	TGTGCCAGCAGCCAAGGGACGGAAACGGTTTACACCTTC	CASSQGTETVYTF
.	.	TRBV7-9	17	TRBJ2-3	TGTGCCAGCAGCTACCCTATCGGCGGGAAAAACACAGATACGCAGTATTTT	CASSYPIGGKNTDTQYF